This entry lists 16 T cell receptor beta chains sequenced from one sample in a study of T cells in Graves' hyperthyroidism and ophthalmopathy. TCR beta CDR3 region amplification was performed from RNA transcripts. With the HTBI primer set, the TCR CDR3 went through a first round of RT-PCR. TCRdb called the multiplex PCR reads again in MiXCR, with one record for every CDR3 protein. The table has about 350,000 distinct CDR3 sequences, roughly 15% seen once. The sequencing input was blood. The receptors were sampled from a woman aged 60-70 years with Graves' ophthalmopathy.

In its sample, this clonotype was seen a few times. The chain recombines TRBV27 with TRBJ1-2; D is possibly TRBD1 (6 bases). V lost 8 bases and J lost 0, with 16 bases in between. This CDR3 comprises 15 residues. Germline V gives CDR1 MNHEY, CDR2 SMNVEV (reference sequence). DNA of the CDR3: TGTGCCAGCGGCCTGGGGGGACATTCTAACTATGGCTACACCTTC. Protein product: CASGLGGHSNYGYTF.

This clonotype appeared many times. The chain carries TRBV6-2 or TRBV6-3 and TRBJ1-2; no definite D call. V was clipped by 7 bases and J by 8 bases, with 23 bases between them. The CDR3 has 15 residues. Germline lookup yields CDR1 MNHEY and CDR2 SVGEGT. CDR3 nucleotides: TGTGCCAGCAAAAACAGTGGGTTGACTTTTGGAGGCTACACCTTC. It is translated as CASKNSGLTFGGYTF.

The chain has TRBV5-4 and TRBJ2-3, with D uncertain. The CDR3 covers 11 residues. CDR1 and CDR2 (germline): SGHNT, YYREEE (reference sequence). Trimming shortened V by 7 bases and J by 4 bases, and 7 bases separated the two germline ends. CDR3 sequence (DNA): TGTGCCAGCCTGGATGCAGATACGCAGTATTTT. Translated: CASLDADTQYF. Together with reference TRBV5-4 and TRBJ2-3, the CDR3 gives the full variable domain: ETGVTQSPTHLIKTRGQQVTLRCSSQSGHNTVSWYQQALGQGPQFIFQYYREEENGRGNFPPRFSGLQFPNYSSELNVNALELDDSALYLCASLDADTQYFGPGTRLTVL.

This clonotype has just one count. As DNA, the CDR3 is TGCAGTGCTGGGCCTTTGTCCCCACCATACGAGCAGTACTTC. Protein sequence: CSAGPLSPPYEQYF. This rearrangement joins TRBV20-1 to TRBJ2-7; no clear D gene. The V end lost 5 bases, the J end lost 4 bases, and 18 bases lay between the germline ends. The CDR3 is 14 residues long. From germline, CDR1 is DFQATT and CDR2 SNEGSKA (reference sequence).

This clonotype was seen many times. The CDR3 nucleotides are TGTGCCAGCAGTGATGGTTTAAGGGTCGCCGAGCAGTACTTC. Its translation is CASSDGLRVAEQYF. The chain is built from TRBV2 and TRBJ2-7; no clear D gene. V lost 3 bases, J lost 6 bases, and 15 bases lay in between. The CDR3 runs 14 residues. Germline lookup yields CDR1 SNHLY and CDR2 FYNNEI.

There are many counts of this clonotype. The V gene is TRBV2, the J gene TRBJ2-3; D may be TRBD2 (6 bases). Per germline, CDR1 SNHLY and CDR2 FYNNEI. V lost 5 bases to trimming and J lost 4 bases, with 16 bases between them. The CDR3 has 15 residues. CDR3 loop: CASSSRRATPDTQYF. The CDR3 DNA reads TGTGCCAGCAGTTCCAGGAGGGCAACGCCAGATACGCAGTATTTT.

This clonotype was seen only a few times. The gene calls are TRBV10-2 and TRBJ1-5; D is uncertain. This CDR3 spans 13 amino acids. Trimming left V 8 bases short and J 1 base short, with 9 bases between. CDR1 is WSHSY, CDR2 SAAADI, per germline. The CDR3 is CASEGGSNQPQHF. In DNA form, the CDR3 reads TGCGCCAGCGAGGGCGGAAGCAATCAGCCCCAGCATTTT.

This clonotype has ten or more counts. The CDR3 here is CASSSAGNTIYF. The CDR3 region has the DNA TGTGCCAGCAGCTCGGCTGGAAACACCATATATTTT. V and J are TRBV11-2 and TRBJ1-3; D is unresolved. V shed 4 bases and J shed 2 bases, with 3 bases lying between them. Germline CDR1 and CDR2: SGHAT and FQNNGV. The CDR3 extends over 12 amino acids.

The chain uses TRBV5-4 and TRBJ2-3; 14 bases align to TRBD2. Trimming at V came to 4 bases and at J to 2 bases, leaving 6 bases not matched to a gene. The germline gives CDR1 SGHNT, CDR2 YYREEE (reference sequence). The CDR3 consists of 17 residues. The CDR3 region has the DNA TGTGCCAGCAGCACCGGACTAGCGGGAGGCTTCACAGATACGCAGTATTTT. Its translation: CASSTGLAGGFTDTQYF.

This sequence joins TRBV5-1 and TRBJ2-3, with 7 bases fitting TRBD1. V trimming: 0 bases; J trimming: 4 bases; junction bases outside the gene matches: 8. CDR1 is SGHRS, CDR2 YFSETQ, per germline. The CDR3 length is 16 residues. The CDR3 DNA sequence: TGCGCCAGCAGCTTGGGGGACAGCCCGGGCTCAGATACGCAGTATTTT. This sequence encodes CASSLGDSPGSDTQYF. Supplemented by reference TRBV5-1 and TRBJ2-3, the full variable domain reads KAGVTQTPRYLIKTRGQQVTLSCSPISGHRSVSWYQQTPGQGLQFLFEYFSETQRNKGNFPGRFSGRQFSNSRSEMNVSTLELGDSALYLCASSLGDSPGSDTQYFGPGTRLTVL.

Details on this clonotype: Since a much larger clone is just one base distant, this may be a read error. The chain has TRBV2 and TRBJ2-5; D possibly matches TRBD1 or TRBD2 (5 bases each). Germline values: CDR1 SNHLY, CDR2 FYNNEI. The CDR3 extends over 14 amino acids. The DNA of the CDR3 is TGTGCCTGCAGCGGTCCAGGGCGACAAGAGACCCAGTACTTC. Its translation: CACSGPGRQETQYF.

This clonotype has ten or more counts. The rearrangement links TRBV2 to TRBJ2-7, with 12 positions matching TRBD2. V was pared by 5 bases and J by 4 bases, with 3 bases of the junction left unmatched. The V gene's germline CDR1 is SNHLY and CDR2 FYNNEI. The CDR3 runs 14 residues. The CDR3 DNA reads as TGTGCCAGCAGTTGGGGACTAGCGGGTTACGAGCAGTACTTC. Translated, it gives CASSWGLAGYEQYF.

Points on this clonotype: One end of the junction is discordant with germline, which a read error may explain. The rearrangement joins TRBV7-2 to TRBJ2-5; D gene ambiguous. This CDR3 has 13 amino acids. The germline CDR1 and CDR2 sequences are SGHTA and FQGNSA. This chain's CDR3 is CANSSYTVKAPYF. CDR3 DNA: TGTGCCAACAGCTCATACACCGTCAAGGCACCCTACTTC. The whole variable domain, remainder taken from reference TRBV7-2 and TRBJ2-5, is GAGVSQSPSNKVTEKGKDVELRCDPISGHTALYWYRQSLGQGLEFLIYFQGNSAPDKSGLPSDRFSAERTGGSVSTLTIQRTQQEDSAVYLCANSSYTVKAPYFGPGTRLLVL.

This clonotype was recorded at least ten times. The CDR3 region is CAWNPLAGELPYNEQFF. The CDR3 bases are TGTGCCTGGAACCCACTAGCGGGAGAACTCCCCTACAATGAGCAGTTCTTC. The V call is TRBV30, the J call TRBJ2-1, with 11 bases that match TRBD2. This CDR3 spans 17 amino acids. Germline values: CDR1 GTSNPN, CDR2 SVGIG (reference sequence). V shed 4 bases and J 2 bases; nucleotides not matched to a gene: 10. Full variable domain (rest looked up from reference TRBV30 and TRBJ2-1): SQTIHQWPATLVQPVGSPLSLECTVEGTSNPNLYWYRQAAGRGLQLLFYSVGIGQISSEVPQNLSASRPQDRQFILSSKKLLLSDSGFYLCAWNPLAGELPYNEQFFGPGTRLTVL.

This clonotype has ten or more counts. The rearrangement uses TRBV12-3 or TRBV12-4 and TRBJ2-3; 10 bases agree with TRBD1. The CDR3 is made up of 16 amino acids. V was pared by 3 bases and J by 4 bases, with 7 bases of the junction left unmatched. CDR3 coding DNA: TGTGCCAGCAGTTTTGTCGGGACAGGGGTTCCAGATACGCAGTATTTT. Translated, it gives CASSFVGTGVPDTQYF.

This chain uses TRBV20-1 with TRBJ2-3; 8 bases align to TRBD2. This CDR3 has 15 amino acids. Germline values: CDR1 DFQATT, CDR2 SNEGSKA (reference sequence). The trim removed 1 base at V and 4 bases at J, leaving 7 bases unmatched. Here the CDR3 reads CSARGVAGNADTQYF. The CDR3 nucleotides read TGCAGTGCTAGAGGGGTAGCGGGAAATGCAGATACGCAGTATTTT.